Below, 8 T cell receptor beta chains from the same sample are listed, as sequenced in a study of blood T cell repertoires in COVID-19. Libraries were prepared by immunoSEQ multiplex PCR; TCRdb keeps only in-frame clonotypes and omits some of them. The sample yields over 50,000 clones, about 90% seen once. The material sequenced was peripheral blood. The source of these receptors is a human donor in a cohort sampled during active COVID-19.

This clone showed up just a few times. The chain is built from TRBV3-1 (or the pseudogene TRBV3-2) and TRBJ2-2; D is undetermined. The CDR3 runs 12 residues. Germline V gene data show CDR1 as LGHDT and CDR2 as YNNKEL (reference sequence). Trimming stripped 4 bases from V and 6 bases from J, with 6 bases between. In DNA form, the CDR3 reads TGTGCCAGCAGCCTCGGAGCCGGGGAGCTGTTTTTT. Translation: CASSLGAGELFF.

V is TRBV19 and J is TRBJ1-6; D is uncertain. Germline-derived CDR1 and CDR2 are LNHDA and SQIVND (reference sequence). The CDR3 runs 14 residues. The ends were cut back, 6 bases at V and 9 bases at J, with 15 bases in the middle. As DNA, the CDR3 is TGTGCCAGTAGCGTCACGGGAAGGACTTCACCCCTCCACTTT. Translating it yields CASSVTGRTSPLHF.

The V call is TRBV20-1, the J call TRBJ1-2; D gene unclear. The CDR3 has 11 residues. CDR1 is DFQATT and CDR2 is SNEGSKA in the germline V gene (reference sequence). Trimming shortened V by 6 bases and J by 11 bases, and 16 bases separated the two germline ends. The CDR3 DNA reads TGCAGTGCGCCGAGAGGCGGTTTATACACCTTC. It is translated as CSAPRGGLYTF.

This sequence joins TRBV5-1 and TRBJ2-3; possible D gene TRBD1, 7 bases. Looked up from germline, CDR1 is SGHRS and CDR2 is YFSETQ. The CDR3 contains 16 residues. V shed 3 bases and J shed 0 bases, with 14 bases lying between them. This CDR3 is CASSSEGTDSTDTQYF. In DNA form, the CDR3 reads TGCGCCAGCAGCTCGGAGGGGACAGACAGCACAGATACGCAGTATTTT.

This chain joins TRBV4-3 and TRBJ2-2, with D possibly being TRBD1 (6 bases). The V and J ends lost 4 bases and 1 base respectively, with 16 bases between them. This CDR3 region has 17 residues. The germline V gene has CDR1 LGHNA and CDR2 YSLEER. The CDR3 DNA reads TGCGCCAGCAGCCCGGGTTGGGGGCCCTGGAACACCGGGGAGCTGTTTTTT. Amino acids: CASSPGWGPWNTGELFF.

The chain combines TRBV14 with TRBJ1-2; 7 positions agree with TRBD1. The CDR3 has 15 amino acids. V lost 1 base to trimming and J lost 2 bases; unmatched junction nucleotides: 4. CDR1 is SGHDN and CDR2 is FVKESK in the germline V gene. In DNA form, the CDR3 reads TGTGCCAGCAGCCAAGTAGGGACAGAGAACTATGGCTACACCTTC. This gives the protein CASSQVGTENYGYTF.

The genes are TRBV7-9 and TRBJ1-5; no reliable D call. The CDR3 length is 13 residues. The germline V gene encodes CDR1 SEHNR and CDR2 FQNEAQ (reference sequence). Trimming removed 0 bases from V and 7 bases from J, with 7 bases in between. The CDR3 sequence: CASSLAGAQPQHF. The DNA of the CDR3 is TGTGCCAGCAGCTTAGCGGGCGCCCAGCCCCAGCATTTT.

This clone was detected only once. The chain joins TRBV14 to TRBJ2-7, with TRBD2 matching over 12 bases. J gave up 7 bases and V 4 bases, and 11 bases lay outside the gene matches. CDR1 and CDR2 (germline): SGHDN, FVKESK. This CDR3 region has 16 residues. The CDR3 loop reads CASSRLAGGTFLEQYF. DNA of the CDR3: TGTGCCAGCAGCCGTCTAGCGGGAGGGACGTTTTTGGAGCAGTACTTC.